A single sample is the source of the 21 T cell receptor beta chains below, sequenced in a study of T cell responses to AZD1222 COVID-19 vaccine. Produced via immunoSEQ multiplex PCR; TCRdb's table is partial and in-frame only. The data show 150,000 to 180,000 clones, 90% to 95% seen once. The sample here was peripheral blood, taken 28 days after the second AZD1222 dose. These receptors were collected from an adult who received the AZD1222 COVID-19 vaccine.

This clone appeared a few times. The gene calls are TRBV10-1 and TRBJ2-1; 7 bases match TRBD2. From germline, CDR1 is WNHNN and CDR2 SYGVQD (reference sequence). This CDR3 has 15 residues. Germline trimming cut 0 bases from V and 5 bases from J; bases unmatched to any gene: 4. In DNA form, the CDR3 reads TGCGCCAGCAGTGAGTCGGGAGGGTTGAACAATGAGCAGTTCTTC. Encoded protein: CASSESGGLNNEQFF.

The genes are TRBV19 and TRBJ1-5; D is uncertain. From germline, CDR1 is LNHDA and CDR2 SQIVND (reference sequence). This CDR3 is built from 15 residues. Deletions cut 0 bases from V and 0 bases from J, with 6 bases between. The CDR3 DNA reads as TGTGCCAGTAGTATAGAGAACGTTAGCAATCAGCCCCAGCATTTT. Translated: CASSIENVSNQPQHF. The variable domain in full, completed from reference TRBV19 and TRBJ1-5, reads DGGITQSPKYLFRKEGQNVTLSCEQNLNHDAMYWYRQDPGQGLRLIYYSQIVNDFQKGDIAEGYSVSREKKESFPLTVTSAQKNPTAFYLCASSIENVSNQPQHFGDGTRLSIL.

CDR3 protein: CASSQGETQYF. The CDR3 bases are TGTGCCAGCAGCCAAGGGGAGACCCAGTACTTC. The chain has TRBV7-3 and TRBJ2-5; D unresolved. V was pared by 5 bases and J by 5 bases, with 6 bases between. Germline V lookup: CDR1 SGHTA, CDR2 FQGTGA. This CDR3 is 11 amino acids long.

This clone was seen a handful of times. In DNA, the CDR3 is TGTGCCAGCAGCCCACAGGGGGGCACTGAAGCTTTCTTT. Amino acid sequence: CASSPQGGTEAFF. This chain links TRBV7-9 with TRBJ1-1, with 8 positions matching TRBD1. V trimming: 5 bases; J trimming: 4 bases; junction bases outside the gene matches: 3. Looked up from germline, CDR1 is SEHNR and CDR2 is FQNEAQ (reference sequence). This CDR3 has 13 residues.

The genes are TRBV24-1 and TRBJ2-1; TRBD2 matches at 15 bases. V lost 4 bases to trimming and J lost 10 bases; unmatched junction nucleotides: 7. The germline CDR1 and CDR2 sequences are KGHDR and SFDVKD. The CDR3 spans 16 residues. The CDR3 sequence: CATSDPGTSGRNEQFF. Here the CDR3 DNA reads TGTGCCACCAGTGACCCCGGGACTAGCGGGAGGAACGAGCAGTTCTTC.

DNA of the CDR3: TGCGCCAGCAGCCTGGGACAAAAAGAGACCCAGTACTTC. This encodes CASSLGQKETQYF. The chain is built from TRBV5-1 and TRBJ2-5; perhaps TRBD1 as D (6 bases). Germline loops: CDR1 SGHRS, CDR2 YFSETQ. Trimming left V 4 bases short and J 3 bases short, with 10 bases between. The CDR3 is 13 residues long.

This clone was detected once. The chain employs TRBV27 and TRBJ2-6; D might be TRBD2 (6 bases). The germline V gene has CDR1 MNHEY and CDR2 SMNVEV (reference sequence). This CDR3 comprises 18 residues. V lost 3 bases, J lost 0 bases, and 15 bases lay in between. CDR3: CASSLWGLGNSGANVLTF. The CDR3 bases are TGTGCCAGCAGTTTGTGGGGACTGGGGAACTCTGGGGCCAACGTCCTGACTTTC. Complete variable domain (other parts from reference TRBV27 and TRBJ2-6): EAQVTQNPRYLITVTGKKLTVTCSQNMNHEYMSWYRQDPGLGLRQIYYSMNVEVTDKGDVPEGYKVSRKEKRNFPLILESPSPNQTSLYFCASSLWGLGNSGANVLTFGAGSRLTVL.

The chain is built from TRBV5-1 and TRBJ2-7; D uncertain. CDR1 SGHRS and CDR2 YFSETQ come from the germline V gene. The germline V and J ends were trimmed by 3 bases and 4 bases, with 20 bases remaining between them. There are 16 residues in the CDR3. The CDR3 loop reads CASSSSTGFLGYEQYF. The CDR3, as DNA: TGCGCCAGCAGCTCCTCGACCGGGTTCCTTGGGTACGAGCAGTACTTC.

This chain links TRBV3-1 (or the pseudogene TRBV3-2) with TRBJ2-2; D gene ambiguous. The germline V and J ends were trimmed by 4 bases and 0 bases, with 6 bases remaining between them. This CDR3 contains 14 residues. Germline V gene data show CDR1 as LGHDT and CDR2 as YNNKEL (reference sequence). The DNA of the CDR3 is TGTGCCAGCAGCCCTTGGACGAACACCGGGGAGCTGTTTTTT. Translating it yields CASSPWTNTGELFF.

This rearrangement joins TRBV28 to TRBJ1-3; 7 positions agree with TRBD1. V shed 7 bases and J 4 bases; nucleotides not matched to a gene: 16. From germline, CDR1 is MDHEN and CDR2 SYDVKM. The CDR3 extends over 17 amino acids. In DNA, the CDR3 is TGTGCCAGCACCAAAAGTTATGTAGGGGGCGCGGGAAACACCATATATTTT. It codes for CASTKSYVGGAGNTIYF.

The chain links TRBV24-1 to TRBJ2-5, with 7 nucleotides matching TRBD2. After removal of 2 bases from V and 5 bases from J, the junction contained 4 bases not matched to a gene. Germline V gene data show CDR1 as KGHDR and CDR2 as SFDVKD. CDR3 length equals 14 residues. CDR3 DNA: TGTGCCACCAGTGATTCGCGGGAGTTGGAGACCCAGTACTTC. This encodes CATSDSRELETQYF.

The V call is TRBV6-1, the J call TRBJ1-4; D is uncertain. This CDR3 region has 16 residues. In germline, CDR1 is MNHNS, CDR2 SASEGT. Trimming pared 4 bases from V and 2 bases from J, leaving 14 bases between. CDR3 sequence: CASSARRIGTNEKLFF. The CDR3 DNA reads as TGTGCCAGCAGTGCTCGGAGAATTGGGACTAATGAAAAACTGTTTTTT.

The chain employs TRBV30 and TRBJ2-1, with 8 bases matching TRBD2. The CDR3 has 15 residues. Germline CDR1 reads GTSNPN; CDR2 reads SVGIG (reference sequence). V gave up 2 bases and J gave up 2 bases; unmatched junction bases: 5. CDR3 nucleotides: TGTGCCTGGAGTACGCTTAGCGGGGCCTACAATGAGCAGTTCTTC. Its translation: CAWSTLSGAYNEQFF.

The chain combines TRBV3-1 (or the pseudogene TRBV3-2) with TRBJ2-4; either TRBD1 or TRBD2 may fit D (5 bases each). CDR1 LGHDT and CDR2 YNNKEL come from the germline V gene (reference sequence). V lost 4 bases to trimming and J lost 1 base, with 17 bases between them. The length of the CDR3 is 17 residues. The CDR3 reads CASSLPGEGVAKNIQYF. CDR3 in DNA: TGTGCCAGCAGCCTTCCCGGGGAAGGGGTGGCCAAAAACATTCAGTACTTC.

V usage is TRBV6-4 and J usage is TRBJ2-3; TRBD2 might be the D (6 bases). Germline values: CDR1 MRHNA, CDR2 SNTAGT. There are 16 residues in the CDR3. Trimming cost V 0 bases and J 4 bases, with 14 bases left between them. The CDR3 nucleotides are TGTGCCAGCAGTGACTCTCTTCGGGGGAGTCCAGATACGCAGTATTTT. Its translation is CASSDSLRGSPDTQYF.

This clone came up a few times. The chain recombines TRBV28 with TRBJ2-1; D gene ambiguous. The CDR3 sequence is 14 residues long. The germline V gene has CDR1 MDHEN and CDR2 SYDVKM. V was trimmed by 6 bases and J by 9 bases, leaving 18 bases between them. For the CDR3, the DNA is TGTGCCAGCAGCCTTTTCGGGTCTAGGTTTGAGCAGTTCTTC. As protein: CASSLFGSRFEQFF.

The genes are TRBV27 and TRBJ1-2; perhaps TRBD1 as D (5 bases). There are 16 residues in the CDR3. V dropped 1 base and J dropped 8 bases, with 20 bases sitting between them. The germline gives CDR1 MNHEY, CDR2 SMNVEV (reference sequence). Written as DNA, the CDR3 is TGTGCCAGCAGTTTATACCACGGGGCCAGAGGTGAGGGCTACACCTTC. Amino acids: CASSLYHGARGEGYTF.

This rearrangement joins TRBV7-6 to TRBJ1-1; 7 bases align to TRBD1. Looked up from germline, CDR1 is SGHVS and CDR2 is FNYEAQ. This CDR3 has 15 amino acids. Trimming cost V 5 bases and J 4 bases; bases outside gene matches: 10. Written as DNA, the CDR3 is TGTGCCAGCAGCGAAGAGACAGGGAGCGGCACTGAAGCTTTCTTT. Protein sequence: CASSEETGSGTEAFF.

The CDR3 DNA is TGTGCCAGCAGCTTGCTTGGATTAGGAGGCTACACCTTC. Protein: CASSLLGLGGYTF. The chain is built from TRBV5-5 and TRBJ1-2; D is unresolved. Trimming removed 1 base from V and 8 bases from J, with 12 bases in between. The CDR3 has 13 amino acids. Germline V gives CDR1 SGHKS, CDR2 YYEKEE (reference sequence).

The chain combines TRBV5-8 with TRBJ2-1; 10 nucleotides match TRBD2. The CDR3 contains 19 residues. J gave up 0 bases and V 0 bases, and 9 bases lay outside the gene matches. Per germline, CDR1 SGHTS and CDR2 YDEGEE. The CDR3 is CASSLVWTSGRSSYNEQFF. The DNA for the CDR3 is TGTGCCAGCAGCTTGGTTTGGACTAGCGGCCGTAGCTCCTACAATGAGCAGTTCTTC.

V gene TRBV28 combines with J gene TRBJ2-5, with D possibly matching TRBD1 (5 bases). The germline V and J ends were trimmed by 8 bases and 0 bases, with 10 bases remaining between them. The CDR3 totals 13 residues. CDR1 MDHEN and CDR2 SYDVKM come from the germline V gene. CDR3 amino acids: CASLRQNQETQYF. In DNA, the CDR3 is TGTGCCAGCCTACGACAGAACCAAGAGACCCAGTACTTC.